This passage covers 31 T cell receptor beta chains from one sample sequenced in a study of memory CD4+ T cells and cytomegalovirus serostatus. The sort gate was single viable CD3+CD4+CD8-CD45RO+ cells for memory CD4+ T cells. Clones were read by immunoSEQ multiplex PCR, and TCRdb kept only the in-frame ones, dropping some. The sample contains just over 40,000 clones, around 79% of which appear only once. The sample taken for sequencing was memory CD4+ T cells from blood. Receptors were obtained from an adult in good health and CMV-seronegative.

The chain recombines TRBV14 with TRBJ2-3, with 9 bases fitting TRBD2. V dropped 3 bases and J dropped 2; count of bases not matched to a gene: 3. Germline V gene sequence: CDR1 SGHDN, CDR2 FVKESK. This CDR3 comprises 15 residues. Here the CDR3 DNA reads TGTGCCAGCAGCCACGGGACTAGCCCCACAGATACGCAGTATTTT. Translating gives CASSHGTSPTDTQYF.

The rearrangement links TRBV11-3 to TRBJ1-1; D not resolved. CDR3 length: 13 residues. Trimming took 5 bases from V and 3 from J, leaving 10 bases between them. Germline loops: CDR1 SGHNT, CDR2 YENEEA. CDR3 bases: TGTGCCAGCAGCCCCCCTAGGGACACTGAAGCTTTCTTT. Its protein product is CASSPPRDTEAFF. The whole variable domain, remainder taken from reference TRBV11-3 and TRBJ1-1, is EAGVVQSPRYKIIEKKQPVAFWCNPISGHNTLYWYLQNLGQGPELLIRYENEEAVDDSQLPKDRFSAERLKGVDSTLKIQPAELGDSAVYLCASSPPRDTEAFFGQGTRLTVV.

The V gene is TRBV7-2, the J gene TRBJ1-6, with D hard to call. Germline values: CDR1 SGHTA, CDR2 FQGNSA. V was clipped by 5 bases and J by 8 bases, with 10 bases between them. The CDR3 totals 13 residues. The CDR3 protein is CASSGRRDSPLHF. The CDR3 DNA reads as TGTGCCAGCAGCGGTAGGCGGGATTCACCCCTCCACTTT.

The CDR3 reads CSVNSFGDRWSSYNEQFF. Here the CDR3 DNA reads TGCAGCGTTAATAGCTTCGGGGACAGGTGGAGCTCCTACAATGAGCAGTTCTTC. The V and J genes are TRBV29-1 and TRBJ2-1, with TRBD1 matching 8 bases. Germline CDR1 SQVTM, CDR2 ANQGSEA. Unmatched junction bases numbered 15, after V lost 5 bases and J lost 0 bases. The CDR3 has 18 amino acids.

This chain uses TRBV9 with TRBJ2-3; 8 bases are a match to TRBD2. Germline CDR1 reads SGDLS; CDR2 reads YYNGEE. The CDR3 extends over 20 amino acids. V gave up 9 bases and J gave up 4 bases; unmatched junction bases: 28. The CDR3: CANLTRQFRGGTLRADTQYF. The CDR3 nucleotides read TGTGCCAACCTCACGAGGCAGTTTCGGGGGGGGACCCTTAGGGCAGATACGCAGTATTTT.

The chain carries TRBV7-9 and TRBJ2-5; D remains unclear. The DNA end is a closer match to TRBJ2-7, so the J assignment may be wrong. Per the germline V gene, CDR1 is SEHNR and CDR2 is FQNEAQ (reference sequence). The CDR3 has 11 amino acids. Here the CDR3 reads CASSLSYEQYF. The CDR3 region has the DNA TGTGCCAGCAGCTTATCCTACGAGCAGTACTTC.

In this sample, this clone turned up a few times. The chain combines TRBV5-6 with TRBJ1-5, with D maybe TRBD1 (5 bases). The CDR3 covers 14 residues. Germline CDR1 is SGHDT and CDR2 is YYEEEE. The V end lost 4 bases, the J end lost 0 bases, and 8 bases lay between the germline ends. CDR3 amino acids: CASSLTASNQPQHF. The CDR3 DNA reads TGTGCCAGCAGCCTGACAGCTAGCAATCAGCCCCAGCATTTT.

This rearrangement joins TRBV5-1 to TRBJ2-3, with D possibly TRBD1 on 5 matching bases. V dropped 3 bases and J dropped 2 bases, with 22 bases sitting between them. The germline gives CDR1 SGHRS, CDR2 YFSETQ. The CDR3 sequence is 18 residues long. CDR3 in amino acids: CASSSGRVPRAPTDTQYF. As DNA, the CDR3 is TGCGCCAGCAGCTCGGGCAGGGTTCCTCGAGCACCCACAGATACGCAGTATTTT.

The chain joins TRBV5-4 to TRBJ2-1; D may be TRBD2 (5 bases). From germline, CDR1 is SGHNT and CDR2 YYREEE (reference sequence). Trimming pared 2 bases from V and 0 bases from J, leaving 9 bases between. The CDR3 has 15 amino acids. CDR3 nucleotides: TGTGCCAGCAGCTTTCGGGGTAGCTCCTACAATGAGCAGTTCTTC. This encodes CASSFRGSSYNEQFF.

This rearrangement joins TRBV5-5 to TRBJ1-6; unclear D gene. CDR1 is SGHKS and CDR2 is YYEKEE in the germline V gene (reference sequence). Deletions cut 3 bases from V and 7 bases from J, with 17 bases between. The CDR3 totals 16 residues. The CDR3 sequence is CASSWSGGRGNSPLHF. For the CDR3, the DNA is TGTGCCAGCAGCTGGTCCGGAGGTCGGGGAAATTCACCCCTCCACTTT.

The chain has TRBV7-2 and TRBJ2-6; D is unresolved. The ends were cut back, 1 base at V and 0 bases at J, with 4 bases in the middle. The CDR3 runs to 15 residues. Germline V CDR1 and CDR2: SGHTA, FQGNSA. In nucleotides, the CDR3 is TGTGCCAGCAGCTTAGAGATCTCTGGGGCCAACGTCCTGACTTTC. It specifies CASSLEISGANVLTF.

The genes are TRBV13 and TRBJ1-1; D gene uncertain. The CDR3 loop spans 13 amino acids. The V gene lost 2 bases and the J gene lost 1 base, with 5 bases spanning the gap. Looked up from germline, CDR1 is PRHDT and CDR2 is FYEKMQ (reference sequence). CDR3 coding DNA: TGTGCCAGCAGCTTACGTGGGAACACTGAAGCTTTCTTT. As protein: CASSLRGNTEAFF.

The J gene is TRBJ1-6, the V gene TRBV27; the D is unclear. In germline, CDR1 is MNHEY, CDR2 SMNVEV (reference sequence). V gave up 5 bases and J gave up 7 bases, with 18 bases separating them. This CDR3 spans 16 amino acids. CDR3 bases: TGTGCCAGCAGTATGAAGTACAGAGATAAGAATTCACCCCTCCACTTT. Its translation is CASSMKYRDKNSPLHF.

This clone is labeled medium-sized. CDR3 residues: CASSDRGREKLFF. The CDR3 bases are TGTGCCAGCAGTGATAGAGGACGCGAAAAACTGTTTTTT. The rearrangement links TRBV2 to TRBJ1-4; no clear D. CDR1 SNHLY and CDR2 FYNNEI come from the germline V gene. The CDR3 runs 13 residues. V lost 3 bases and J 8 bases, leaving 10 bases between the germline ends.

In its sample, this clone was seen once. The chain carries TRBV6-6 and TRBJ2-7; the D gene is possibly TRBD1 (6 bases). The CDR3 spans 15 residues. Germline lookup yields CDR1 MNHNY and CDR2 SVGAGI (reference sequence). The V end was cut by 8 bases, the J end by 0 bases, with 17 bases between. The CDR3 DNA reads TGTGCCAGCGTTGATTCGCAAGGGGGCTCCTACGAGCAGTACTTC. As protein: CASVDSQGGSYEQYF.

In this sample, this clone turned up once. V usage is TRBV7-9 and J usage is TRBJ1-2; 12 bases agree with TRBD1. Germline trimming cut 1 base from V and 4 bases from J; bases unmatched to any gene: 7. This CDR3 contains 17 residues. The V gene's germline CDR1 is SEHNR and CDR2 FQNEAQ (reference sequence). Written as DNA, the CDR3 is TGTGCCAGCAGCTTAGAAGGGACAGGGGGCAGTACCTATGGCTACACCTTC. Translated: CASSLEGTGGSTYGYTF.

The chain combines TRBV7-9 with TRBJ1-2; D uncertain. Per the germline V gene, CDR1 is SEHNR and CDR2 is FQNEAQ (reference sequence). This CDR3 is 12 amino acids long. Trimming cost V 5 bases and J 1 base, with 5 bases left between them. CDR3 in DNA: TGTGCCAGCAGCCCCTTTAACTATGGCTACACCTTC. Translation gives CASSPFNYGYTF.

V and J are TRBV6-5 and TRBJ1-1, with 7 bases lining up with TRBD1. The junction had 8 bases not matched to a gene; V was cut back by 5 bases and J by 8 bases. Germline V lookup: CDR1 MNHEY, CDR2 SVGAGI. The CDR3 runs 13 residues. The CDR3 loop is CASSREQGREAFF. CDR3 nucleotide sequence: TGTGCCAGCAGTAGAGAACAGGGGAGGGAAGCTTTCTTT.

This chain links TRBV7-9 with TRBJ2-3, with D perhaps matching TRBD1 or TRBD2 (5 bases each). The CDR3 contains 15 residues. The V gene lost 5 bases and the J gene lost 3 bases, with 15 bases spanning the gap. Per germline, CDR1 SEHNR and CDR2 FQNEAQ (reference sequence). CDR3 sequence reads: CASSPTGTLTDTQYF. In DNA form, the CDR3 reads TGTGCCAGCAGCCCGACCGGGACCCTAACAGATACGCAGTATTTT.

This clone was detected only a few times. This sample includes further DNA sequences coding for the same CDR3. This chain connects TRBV18 to TRBJ1-1; D is unclear. CDR1 is KGHSH, CDR2 LQKENI, per germline. V was shortened by 2 bases and J by 1 base, with 5 bases between the two germline ends. The CDR3 runs to 13 residues. CDR3 coding DNA: TGTGCCAGCTCACCAGCAGCGAACACTGAAGCTTTCTTT. Translating it yields CASSPAANTEAFF. Complete variable domain (other parts from reference TRBV18 and TRBJ1-1): NAGVMQNPRHLVRRRGQEARLRCSPMKGHSHVYWYRQLPEEGLKFMVYLQKENIIDESGMPKERFSAEFPKEGPSILRIQQVVRGDSAAYFCASSPAANTEAFFGQGTRLTVV.

This clone was observed a few times. V is TRBV7-9 and J is TRBJ2-1; D is unresolved. There are 13 residues in the CDR3. Trimming left V 2 bases short and J 8 bases short, with 10 bases between. The germline CDR1 and CDR2 sequences are SEHNR and FQNEAQ (reference sequence). The CDR3: CASSLIVQDEQFF. CDR3 nucleotides: TGTGCCAGCAGCTTAATAGTTCAGGATGAGCAGTTCTTC.

This clone was found a few times. V is TRBV30 and J is TRBJ1-5; possibly TRBD1 for D (6 bases). V shed 2 bases and J shed 3 bases, with 11 bases lying between them. Germline values: CDR1 GTSNPN, CDR2 SVGIG (reference sequence). The CDR3 covers 14 residues. The CDR3 coding sequence is TGTGCCTGGAGTATCGGACAGTTCAATCAGCCCCAGCATTTT. Translation gives CAWSIGQFNQPQHF.

The rearrangement uses TRBV4-1 and TRBJ2-2; tentatively, D is TRBD1 or TRBD2 (5 bases each). V gave up 4 bases and J gave up 1 base, with 10 bases separating them. The CDR3 extends over 15 amino acids. CDR1 is MGHRA and CDR2 is YSYEKL in the germline V gene. CDR3 DNA: TGCGCCAGCAGCCGCGTTGGGGGGAACACCGGGGAGCTGTTTTTT. Translated, it gives CASSRVGGNTGELFF.

This chain uses TRBV19 with TRBJ1-1; D is ambiguous. The V and J ends lost 8 bases and 3 bases respectively, with 10 bases between them. CDR1 is LNHDA and CDR2 is SQIVND in the germline V gene (reference sequence). The CDR3 has 12 residues. CDR3 loop: CASQKGHTEAFF. As DNA, the CDR3 is TGTGCCAGTCAGAAGGGTCACACTGAAGCTTTCTTT.

By share, this clone counts as medium-sized. The CDR3 DNA is TGCGCCAGCAGCTTCCTTCCGGGACAGGAATCTTTCTTT. This codes for CASSFLPGQESFF. The gene calls are TRBV5-1 and TRBJ1-1; 8 bases line up with TRBD1. The CDR3 consists of 13 residues. V dropped 2 bases and J dropped 12; count of bases not matched to a gene: 9. Germline loops: CDR1 SGHRS, CDR2 YFSETQ.

This chain connects TRBV15 to TRBJ1-5; a possible D gene is TRBD1 (5 bases). This CDR3 has 14 amino acids. The V gene lost 4 bases and the J gene lost 2 bases, with 9 bases spanning the gap. CDR1 is LNHNV, CDR2 YYDKDF, per germline (reference sequence). The CDR3 bases are TGTGCCACCAGCAAGCAGGGCGGCAATCAGCCCCAGCATTTT. Its protein is CATSKQGGNQPQHF. Based on the CDR3 plus reference TRBV15 and TRBJ1-5, the full variable domain is DAMVIQNPRYQVTQFGKPVTLSCSQTLNHNVMYWYQQKSSQAPKLLFHYYDKDFNNEADTPDNFQSRRPNTSFCFLDIRSPGLGDTAMYLCATSKQGGNQPQHFGDGTRLSIL.

The chain couples TRBV10-3 to TRBJ2-7; 10 bases line up with TRBD1. V lost 6 bases, J lost 7 bases, and 9 bases stayed unmatched. The germline V gene encodes CDR1 ENHRY and CDR2 SYGVKD. CDR3 length: 14 residues. CDR3 region: CAIRGQGTHGEQYF. CDR3 bases: TGTGCCATCAGGGGACAGGGGACTCACGGAGAGCAGTACTTC.

This chain links TRBV10-3 with TRBJ2-5, with D maybe TRBD1 (8 bases). There are 14 residues in the CDR3. The V end was cut by 6 bases, the J end by 5 bases, with 16 bases between. Germline V CDR1 and CDR2: ENHRY, SYGVKD. The CDR3 coding sequence is TGTGCCATCAGGCAGGACAGGGAGGGCGAGACCCAGTACTTC. Translating gives CAIRQDREGETQYF.

J is TRBJ1-6 and V is TRBV30; D unclear. Germline CDR1 GTSNPN, CDR2 SVGIG (reference sequence). The CDR3 is made up of 15 amino acids. V lost 8 bases and J lost 4, with 18 bases in between. The CDR3 region has the DNA TGTGCCCTAAACGGGAATGAGGGTTATAATTCACCCCTCCACTTT. Its protein is CALNGNEGYNSPLHF.

The chain links TRBV7-9 to TRBJ2-1; tentative D call: TRBD2 (5 bases). The CDR3 is made up of 15 amino acids. Trimming took 2 bases from V and 7 from J, leaving 15 bases between them. CDR1 and CDR2 (germline): SEHNR, FQNEAQ (reference sequence). This CDR3 is CASSLSRGSMNEQFF. CDR3 DNA: TGTGCCAGCAGCTTAAGTCGGGGTTCGATGAATGAGCAGTTCTTC. Full variable domain (missing parts from reference TRBV7-9 and TRBJ2-1): DTGVSQNPRHKITKRGQNVTFRCDPISEHNRLYWYRQTLGQGPEFLTYFQNEAQLEKSRLLSDRFSAERPKGSFSTLEIQRTEQGDSAMYLCASSLSRGSMNEQFFGPGTRLTVL.

The chain recombines TRBV6-1 with TRBJ1-1, with a possible D match to TRBD1 (5 bases). The V end was cut by 3 bases, the J end by 5 bases, with 16 bases between. The CDR3 covers 15 residues. Looked up from germline, CDR1 is MNHNS and CDR2 is SASEGT. CDR3 sequence reads: CASSEGRTSGTEAFF. CDR3 in DNA: TGTGCCAGCAGTGAGGGACGGACATCCGGAACTGAAGCTTTCTTT.